Described below is a single T cell receptor (beta chain) sequence and its context. Its matching antigen is unknown. The sample is drawn from a study of cytomegalovirus exposure and HLA in healthy donors. About the research overall: The approximately 120 validation repertoires used the same platform as the 650 to 750 first-cohort repertoires, a later analysis reported. Whole-study results and caveats: The study labeled 150 to 200 TCR beta chains cytomegalovirus-associated.

The method was immunoSEQ multiplex PCR; TCRdb's version includes in-frame clones alone and lacks a portion of them. Of 250,000 or so clones in the sample, roughly 87% were seen once. Germline V gene data show CDR1 as MDHEN and CDR2 as SYDVKM. The V end was cut by 2 bases, the J end by 7 bases, with 7 bases between. This CDR3 is 12 amino acids long. This chain links TRBV28 with TRBJ2-3; D remains unclear. The TCR was taken from a man between 18 and 35 years old in good health and CMV-seropositive. Sequenced input: PBMCs. The chain's CDR3 is CASSLVRYTQYF. The CDR3 bases are TGTGCCAGCAGTTTAGTTAGGTATACGCAGTATTTT.